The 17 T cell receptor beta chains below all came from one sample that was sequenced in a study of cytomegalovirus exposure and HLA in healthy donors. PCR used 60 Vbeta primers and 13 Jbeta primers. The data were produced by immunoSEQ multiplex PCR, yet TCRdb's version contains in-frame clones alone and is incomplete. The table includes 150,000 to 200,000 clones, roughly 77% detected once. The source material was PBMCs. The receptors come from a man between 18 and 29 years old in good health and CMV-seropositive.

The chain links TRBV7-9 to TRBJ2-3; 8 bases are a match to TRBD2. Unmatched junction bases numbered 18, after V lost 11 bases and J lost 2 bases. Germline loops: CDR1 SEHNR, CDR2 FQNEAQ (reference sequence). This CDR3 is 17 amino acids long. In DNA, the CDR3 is TGTGCCGATCTGCGGCGGGGGGAAGACATATACACAGATACGCAGTATTTT. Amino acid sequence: CADLRRGEDIYTDTQYF.

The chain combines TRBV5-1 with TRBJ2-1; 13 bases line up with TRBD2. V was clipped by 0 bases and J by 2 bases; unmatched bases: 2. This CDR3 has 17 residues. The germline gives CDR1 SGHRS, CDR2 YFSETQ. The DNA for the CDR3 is TGCGCCAGCAGCTTGGGACTAGCGGGGGGCCCCTACAATGAGCAGTTCTTC. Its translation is CASSLGLAGGPYNEQFF.

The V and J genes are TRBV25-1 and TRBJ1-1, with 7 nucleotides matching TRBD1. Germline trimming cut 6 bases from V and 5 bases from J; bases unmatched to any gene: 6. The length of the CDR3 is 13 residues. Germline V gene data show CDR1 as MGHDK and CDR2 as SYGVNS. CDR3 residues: CASRRQGGTEAFF. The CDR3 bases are TGTGCCAGCAGACGACAGGGAGGAACTGAAGCTTTCTTT.

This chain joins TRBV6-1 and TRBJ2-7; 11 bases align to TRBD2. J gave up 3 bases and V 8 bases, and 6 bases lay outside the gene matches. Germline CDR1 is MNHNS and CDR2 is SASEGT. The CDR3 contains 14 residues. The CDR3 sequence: CASQTSGTSYEQYV. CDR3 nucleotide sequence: TGTGCCAGCCAGACTAGCGGGACGAGCTACGAGCAGTACGTC.

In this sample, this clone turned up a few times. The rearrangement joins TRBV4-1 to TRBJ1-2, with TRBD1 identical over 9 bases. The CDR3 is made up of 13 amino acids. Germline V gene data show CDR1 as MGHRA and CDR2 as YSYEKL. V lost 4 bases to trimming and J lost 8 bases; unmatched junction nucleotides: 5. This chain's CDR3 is CASSPQGAGGYTF. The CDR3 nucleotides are TGCGCCAGCAGCCCACAGGGGGCTGGGGGCTACACCTTC.

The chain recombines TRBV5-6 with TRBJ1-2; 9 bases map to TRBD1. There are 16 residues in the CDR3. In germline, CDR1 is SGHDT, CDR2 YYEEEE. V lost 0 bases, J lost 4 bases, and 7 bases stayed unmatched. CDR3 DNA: TGTGCCAGCAGCTTGGGACAGGGGGTCGTTGGCTATGGCTACACCTTC. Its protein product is CASSLGQGVVGYGYTF.

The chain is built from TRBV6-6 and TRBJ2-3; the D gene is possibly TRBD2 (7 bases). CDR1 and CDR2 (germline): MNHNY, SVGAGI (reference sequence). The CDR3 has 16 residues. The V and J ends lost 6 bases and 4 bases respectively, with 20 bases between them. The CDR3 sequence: CASSNREGQVSDTQYF. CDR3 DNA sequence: TGTGCCAGCAGCAACAGGGAGGGCCAGGTCTCAGATACGCAGTATTTT.

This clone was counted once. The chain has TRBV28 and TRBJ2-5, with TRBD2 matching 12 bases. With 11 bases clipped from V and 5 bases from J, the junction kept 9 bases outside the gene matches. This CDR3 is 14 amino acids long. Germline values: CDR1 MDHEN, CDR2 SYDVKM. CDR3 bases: TGTGCCTCCGGAGGACTAGCGGGGAGGGAGACCCAGTACTTC. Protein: CASGGLAGRETQYF.

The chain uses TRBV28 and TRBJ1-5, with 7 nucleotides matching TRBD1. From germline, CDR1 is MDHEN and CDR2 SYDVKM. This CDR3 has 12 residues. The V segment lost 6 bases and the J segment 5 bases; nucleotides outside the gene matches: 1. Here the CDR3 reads CASRTGDQPQHF. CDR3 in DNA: TGTGCCAGCAGAACAGGGGATCAGCCCCAGCATTTT.

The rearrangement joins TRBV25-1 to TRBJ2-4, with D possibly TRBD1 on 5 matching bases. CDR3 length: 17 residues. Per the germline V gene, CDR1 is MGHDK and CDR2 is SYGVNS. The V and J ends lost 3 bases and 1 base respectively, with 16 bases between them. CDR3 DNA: TGTGCCAGCAGTGATTCTCGGACAATCGGGGCCAAAAACATTCAGTACTTC. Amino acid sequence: CASSDSRTIGAKNIQYF.

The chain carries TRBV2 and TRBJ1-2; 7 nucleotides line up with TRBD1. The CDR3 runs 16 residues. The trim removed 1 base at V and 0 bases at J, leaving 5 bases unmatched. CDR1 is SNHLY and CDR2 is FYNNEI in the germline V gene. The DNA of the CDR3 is TGTGCCAGCAGTGAAGAGAGTCAGGGGGCTAACTATGGCTACACCTTC. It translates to CASSEESQGANYGYTF.

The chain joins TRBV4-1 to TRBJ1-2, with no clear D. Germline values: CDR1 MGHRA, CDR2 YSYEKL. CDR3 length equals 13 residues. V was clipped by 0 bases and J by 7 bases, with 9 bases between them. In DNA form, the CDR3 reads TGCGCCAGCAGCCAAGACCTAGAGGGTGGCTACACCTTC. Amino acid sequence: CASSQDLEGGYTF.

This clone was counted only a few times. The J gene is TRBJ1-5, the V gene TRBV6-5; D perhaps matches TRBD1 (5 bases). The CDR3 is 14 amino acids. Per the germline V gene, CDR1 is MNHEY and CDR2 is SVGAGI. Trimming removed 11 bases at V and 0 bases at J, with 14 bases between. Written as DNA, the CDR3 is TGTGCCTGCCCAGAGACAGCTAGCAATCAGCCCCAGCATTTT. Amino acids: CACPETASNQPQHF.

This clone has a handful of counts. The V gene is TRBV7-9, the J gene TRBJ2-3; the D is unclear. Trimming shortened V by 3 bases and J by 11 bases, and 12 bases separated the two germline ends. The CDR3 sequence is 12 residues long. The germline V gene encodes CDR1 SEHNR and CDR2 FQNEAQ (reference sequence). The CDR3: CASSLIPVEQYF. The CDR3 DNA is TGTGCCAGCAGCTTGATCCCGGTTGAGCAGTATTTT.

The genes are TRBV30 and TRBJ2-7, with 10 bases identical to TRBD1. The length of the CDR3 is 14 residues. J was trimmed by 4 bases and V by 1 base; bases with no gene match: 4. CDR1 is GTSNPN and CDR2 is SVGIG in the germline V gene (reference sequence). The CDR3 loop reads CAWSEGTGVYEQYV. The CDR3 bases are TGTGCCTGGAGTGAAGGGACAGGGGTTTACGAGCAGTACGTC.

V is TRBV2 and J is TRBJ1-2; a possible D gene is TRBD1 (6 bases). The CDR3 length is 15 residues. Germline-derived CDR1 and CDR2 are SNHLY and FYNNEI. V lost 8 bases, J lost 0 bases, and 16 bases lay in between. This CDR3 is CASADTGRANYGYTF. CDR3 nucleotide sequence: TGTGCCAGCGCTGACACAGGGAGAGCTAACTATGGCTACACCTTC.

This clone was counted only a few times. The CDR3 spells CASSSYRVSSPLHF. The CDR3 region has the DNA TGTGCCAGCAGTTCGTACAGGGTTAGTTCACCCCTCCACTTT. The V gene is TRBV27, the J gene TRBJ1-6; a weak D match, TRBD1 (6 bases). CDR3 length: 14 residues. Germline V gene sequence: CDR1 MNHEY, CDR2 SMNVEV (reference sequence). Trimming removed 4 bases at V and 9 bases at J, with 13 bases between.